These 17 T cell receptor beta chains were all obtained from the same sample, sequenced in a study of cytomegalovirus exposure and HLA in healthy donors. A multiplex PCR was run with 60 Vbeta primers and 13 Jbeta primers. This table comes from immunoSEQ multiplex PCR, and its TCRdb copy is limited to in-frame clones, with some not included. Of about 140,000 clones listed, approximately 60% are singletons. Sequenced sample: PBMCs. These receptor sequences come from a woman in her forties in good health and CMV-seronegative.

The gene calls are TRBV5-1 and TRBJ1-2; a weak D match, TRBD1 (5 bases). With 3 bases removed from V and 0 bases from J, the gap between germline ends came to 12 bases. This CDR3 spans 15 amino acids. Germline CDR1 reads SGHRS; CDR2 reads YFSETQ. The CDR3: CASSWGLNPNYGYTF. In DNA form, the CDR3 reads TGCGCCAGCAGCTGGGGACTTAACCCTAACTATGGCTACACCTTC.

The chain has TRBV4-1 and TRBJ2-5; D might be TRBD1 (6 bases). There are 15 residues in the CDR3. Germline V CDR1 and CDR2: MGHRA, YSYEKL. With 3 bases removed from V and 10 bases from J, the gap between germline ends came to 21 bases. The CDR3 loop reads CASSQTGSGLDGQYF. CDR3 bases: TGCGCCAGCAGCCAGACAGGTTCCGGGCTGGACGGCCAGTACTTC.

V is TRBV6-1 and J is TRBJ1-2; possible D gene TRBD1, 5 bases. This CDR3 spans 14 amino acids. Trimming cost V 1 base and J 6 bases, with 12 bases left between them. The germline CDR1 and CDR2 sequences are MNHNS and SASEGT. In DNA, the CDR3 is TGTGCCAGCAGTGAAGGTCCAGGGTCTGATGGCTACACCTTC. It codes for CASSEGPGSDGYTF.

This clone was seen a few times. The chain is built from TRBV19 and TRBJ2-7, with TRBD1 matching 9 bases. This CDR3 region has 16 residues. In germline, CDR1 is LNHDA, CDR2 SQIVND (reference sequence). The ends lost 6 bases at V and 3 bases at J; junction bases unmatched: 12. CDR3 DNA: TGTGCCAGTAGCGGGGACAGGGTCCAGGACTACTACGAGCAGTACTTC. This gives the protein CASSGDRVQDYYEQYF.

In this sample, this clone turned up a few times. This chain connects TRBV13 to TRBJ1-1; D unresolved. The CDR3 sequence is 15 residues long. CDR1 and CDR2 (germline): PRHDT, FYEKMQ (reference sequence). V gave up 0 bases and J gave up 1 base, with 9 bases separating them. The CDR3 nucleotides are TGTGCCAGCAGCTTAGGCCCAGAAACGAACACTGAAGCTTTCTTT. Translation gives CASSLGPETNTEAFF.

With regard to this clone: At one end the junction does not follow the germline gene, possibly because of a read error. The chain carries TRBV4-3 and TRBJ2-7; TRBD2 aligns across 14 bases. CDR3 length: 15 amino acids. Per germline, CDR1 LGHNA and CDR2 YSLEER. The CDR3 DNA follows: TGCGCCAGCAGCCAGTCCTTGGGACTAGCGGGAGAGCAGTATTTC. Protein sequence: CASSQSLGLAGEQYF.

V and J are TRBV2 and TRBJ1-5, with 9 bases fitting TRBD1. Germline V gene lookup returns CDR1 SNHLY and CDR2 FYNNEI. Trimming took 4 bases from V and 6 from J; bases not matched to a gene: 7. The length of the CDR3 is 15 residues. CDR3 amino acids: CASSGGTGYFQPQHF. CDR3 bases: TGTGCCAGCAGTGGTGGGACAGGGTATTTTCAGCCCCAGCATTTT.

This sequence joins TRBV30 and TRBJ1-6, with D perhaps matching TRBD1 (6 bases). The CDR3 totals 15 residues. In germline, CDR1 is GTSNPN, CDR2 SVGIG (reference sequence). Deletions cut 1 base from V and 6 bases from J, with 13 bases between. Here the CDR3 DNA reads TGTGCCTGGAGTGGTGTACGGACAGCTAATTCACCCCTCCACTTT. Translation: CAWSGVRTANSPLHF.

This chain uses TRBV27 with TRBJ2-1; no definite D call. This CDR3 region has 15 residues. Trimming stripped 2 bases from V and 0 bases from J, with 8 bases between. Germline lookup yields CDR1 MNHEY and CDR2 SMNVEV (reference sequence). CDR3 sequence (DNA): TGTGCCAGCAGTTTAAGTTTGAGCTCCTACAATGAGCAGTTCTTC. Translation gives CASSLSLSSYNEQFF.

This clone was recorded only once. Here the CDR3 DNA reads TGTGCCAGCAGTTTGGGGGGTGAGCATGAAAAACTGTTTTTT. It encodes CASSLGGEHEKLFF. The chain uses TRBV28 and TRBJ1-4, with D possibly matching TRBD1 (5 bases). V lost 3 bases and J lost 6, with 11 bases in between. Germline CDR1 and CDR2: MDHEN and SYDVKM. This CDR3 comprises 14 residues.

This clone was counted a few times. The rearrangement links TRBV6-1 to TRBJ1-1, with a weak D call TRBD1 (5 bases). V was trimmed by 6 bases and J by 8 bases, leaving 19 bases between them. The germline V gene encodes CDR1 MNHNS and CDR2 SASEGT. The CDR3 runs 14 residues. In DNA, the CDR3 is TGTGCCAGCAGGGGGAGGGCCACCAGGGAGGAAGCTTTCTTT. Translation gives CASRGRATREEAFF.

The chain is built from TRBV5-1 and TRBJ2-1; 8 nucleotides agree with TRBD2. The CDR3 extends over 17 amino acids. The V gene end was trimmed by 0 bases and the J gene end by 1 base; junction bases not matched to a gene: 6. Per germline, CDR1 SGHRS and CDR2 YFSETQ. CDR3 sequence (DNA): TGCGCCAGCAGCTTGGGAGCGGGGGCCTTTTCCTACAATGAGCAGTTCTTC. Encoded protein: CASSLGAGAFSYNEQFF.

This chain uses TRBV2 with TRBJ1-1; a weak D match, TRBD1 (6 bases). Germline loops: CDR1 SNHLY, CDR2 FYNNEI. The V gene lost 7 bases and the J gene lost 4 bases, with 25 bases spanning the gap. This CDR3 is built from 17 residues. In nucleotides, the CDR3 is TGTGCCAGCAAAGTTAAGGGAGGGGGGCTAAGAATCACTGAAGCTTTCTTT. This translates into CASKVKGGGLRITEAFF.

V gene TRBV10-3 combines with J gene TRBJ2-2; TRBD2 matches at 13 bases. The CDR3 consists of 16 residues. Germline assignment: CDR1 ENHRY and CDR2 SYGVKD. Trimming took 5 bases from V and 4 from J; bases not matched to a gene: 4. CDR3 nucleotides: TGTGCCATCAGTCCGAGACTAGCGGGGGGCACCGGGGAGCTGTTTTTT. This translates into CAISPRLAGGTGELFF.

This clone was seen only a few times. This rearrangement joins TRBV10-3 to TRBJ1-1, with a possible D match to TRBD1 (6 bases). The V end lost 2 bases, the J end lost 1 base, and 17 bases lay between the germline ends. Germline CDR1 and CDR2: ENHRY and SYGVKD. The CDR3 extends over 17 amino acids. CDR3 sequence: CAISEPGFGTKNTEAFF. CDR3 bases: TGTGCCATCAGTGAGCCGGGTTTTGGGACAAAGAACACTGAAGCTTTCTTT.

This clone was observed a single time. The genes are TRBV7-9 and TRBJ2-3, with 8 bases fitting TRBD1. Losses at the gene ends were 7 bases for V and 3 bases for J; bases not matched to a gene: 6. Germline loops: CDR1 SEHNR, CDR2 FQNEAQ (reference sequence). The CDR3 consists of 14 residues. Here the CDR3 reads CASTLRGPTDTQYF. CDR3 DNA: TGTGCCAGCACCCTCAGGGGGCCAACAGATACGCAGTATTTT.

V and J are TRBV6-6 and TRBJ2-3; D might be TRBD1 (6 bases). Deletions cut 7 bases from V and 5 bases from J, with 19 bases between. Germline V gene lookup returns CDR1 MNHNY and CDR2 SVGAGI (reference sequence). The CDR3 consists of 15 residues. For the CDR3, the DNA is TGTGCCAGCAAGAACAGGGTGGGGGTTGTAGATACGCAGTATTTT. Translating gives CASKNRVGVVDTQYF.